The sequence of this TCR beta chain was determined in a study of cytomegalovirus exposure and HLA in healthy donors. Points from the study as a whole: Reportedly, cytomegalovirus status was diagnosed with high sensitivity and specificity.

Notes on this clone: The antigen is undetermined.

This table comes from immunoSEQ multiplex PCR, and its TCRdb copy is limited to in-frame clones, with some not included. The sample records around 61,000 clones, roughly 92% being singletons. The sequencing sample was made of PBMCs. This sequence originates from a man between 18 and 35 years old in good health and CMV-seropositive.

CDR3 sequence: CASSQGHRDSYEQYF. The CDR3 nucleotides are TGCGCCAGCAGCCAAGGTCACAGGGACTCCTACGAGCAGTACTTC. J is TRBJ2-7 and V is TRBV4-1; weak D call: TRBD1 (6 bases). Germline V gene data show CDR1 as MGHRA and CDR2 as YSYEKL. This CDR3 contains 15 residues. Trimming left V 1 base short and J 0 bases short, with 10 bases between.